This T cell receptor beta chain was sequenced in a study of blood T cell repertoires in COVID-19 (dated by TCRdb to about 2020). Concerning the study at large: The collaborator samples originated in the United States, Italy and Spain and spanned the acute and convalescent phases of COVID-19. Deeply sampled blood TCRbeta repertoires from subjects exposed to, actively infected with, or recovered from COVID-19 were included in the dataset. Where available, HLA class I and class II types were taken from metadata supplied by the sample provider and were not determined by assay-based typing. A de-identified subject ID, COVID-19 status, age in years and sex were almost always included in the sample metadata. The prospective study material was composed of cDNA or gDNA derived from T cells, B-cell-depleted T cells, or PBMCs. Samples were obtained from the ongoing ImmuneRACE study (first 160 participants) and from over 1,000 subjects provided by 6 global collaborators. A freely available public database, intended as a resource for researchers studying the immune response to SARS-CoV-2, is where the repertoires were released. Points the paper makes about the study in general: How much clinical and demographic metadata was included differed by source and by participant, and the metadata was provided uncurated.

This clone was recorded only once. Its antigen is unknown. Base qualities are missing; no much larger clone stands one base away. The germline V gene (reference sequence) provides CDR1 LNHDA and CDR2 SQIVND. From the cysteine up to the phenylalanine, the CDR3 has a length of 15 residues. Left in the record is the CDR3 DNA by itself, 45 bases read in frame from the first base. The germline ends are 17 bases apart after V is trimmed by 5 bases and J by 4 bases. TCRbeta CDR3 regions were amplified from genomic DNA by means of the immunoSEQ Assay, a bias-controlled multiplex PCR. The published analysis was carried out like this. The number of nucleated cells in each sample was estimated from the amplification of reference gene primers within the assay. To quantify the absolute abundance of each unique TCRbeta CDR3 rearrangement, sequence reads were collapsed and filtered. Productive Simpson clonality was computed per sample as the square root of Simpson's diversity index over productive rearrangements. TCRdb obtained this table from immuneACCESS and retained in-frame rearrangements with V and J assigned. These tables miss some clones; where compared with another copy, unresolved V genes account for less than half of the shortfall, and the remainder is unexplained. The V and J calls and clone size come from that table; D and trimming were worked out from the DNA. In this sample the table shows hundreds of thousands of clones, more than 80% of which occur a single time. The ten largest clones capture approximately 1.2% of the sample.

Participants in the prospective study were enrolled through a virtual design, were aged about 18 to 100 years, and lived in roughly 24 United States geographic areas. In the prospective study, cohorts were assigned on the basis of participant-reported clinical history obtained from a screening survey and a study questionnaire. Recovered participants in ImmuneRACE Cohort 3 were defined as having two consecutive negative NP/OP PCR tests, clearance from a healthcare professional, or resolution of symptoms. Mobile phlebotomists in the prospective study collected whole blood, serum and a nasopharyngeal or oropharyngeal swab from every participant. Prospective study participants could optionally give additional blood draws and questionnaires over an approximately two-month period. Prospective study blood samples were shipped either frozen or at room temperature before DNA extraction.

Rearrangement joined TRBV19 to TRBJ1-1, with the identity of the D gene unclear. Source material: PBMCs or T cells enriched from blood (not recorded which). The TCR comes from a man younger than 45 who had recovered from COVID-19. Read as DNA, the sequence is TGTGCCAGTAGTGCCCCCCTCATGGGGAGCACTGAAGCTTTCTTT. This is translated as CASSAPLMGSTEAFF. With the portions outside the CDR3 filled from the reference TRBV19 and TRBJ1-1 genes, the complete variable region becomes DGGITQSPKYLFRKEGQNVTLSCEQNLNHDAMYWYRQDPGQGLRLIYYSQIVNDFQKGDIAEGYSVSREKKESFPLTVTSAQKNPTAFYLCASSAPLMGSTEAFFGQGTRLTVV.